This T cell receptor (beta chain) is from a study of identical twins. CDR3 size: 18 residues. On this clonotype itself: Sequence at one end of the junction differs from germline and may be a read error.

Each CDR3 protein is one row after TCRdb ran MiXCR on the 5' RACE reads. In the table there are approximately 680,000 distinct CDR3 sequences, under 8.5% of which are singletons. These sequences were also reported in another study, on yellow fever vaccine responses in identical twins.

The genes are TRBV12-3 or TRBV12-4 and TRBJ2-2; 8 nucleotides agree with TRBD1. The clonotype was recovered from a woman aged 18-29 years in good health. Specimen: PBMCs. The CDR3 sequence is CTSSSGGAYRGNTGELFF. CDR3 bases: TGTACCAGCAGTTCAGGGGGCGCATATCGAGGAAACACCGGGGAGCTGTTTTTT.